The 20 T cell receptor beta chains presented below share a single source sample, sequenced in a study of neurological immune-mediated disorders. TCRdb recomputed calls from the 5' RACE reads with MiXCR, one row per CDR3 protein. The profile shows tens of thousands of distinct CDR3 sequences, around 4.5% of them singletons. Time point noted: longitudinal time-point 3. Sequencing was done on a sample of PBMCs. All receptors derive from a woman aged 55-70 years with multiple sclerosis.

There are many counts of this clonotype. The chain combines TRBV5-1 with TRBJ1-4; possible D gene TRBD1, 5 bases. The CDR3 runs 17 residues. Between the trimmed V and J ends, which lost 0 bases and 4 bases, there was a span of 16 bases. CDR1 and CDR2 from the germline V gene are SGHRS and YFSETQ. Here the CDR3 DNA reads TGCGCCAGCAGCTTGGTCCCTGGACAAGCCCTTAATGAAAAACTGTTTTTT. It translates to CASSLVPGQALNEKLFF.

The sample holds a few counts of this clonotype. The chain has TRBV2 and TRBJ1-4; maybe TRBD1 (5 bases). V was cut by 6 bases and J by 4 bases, with 12 bases left in between. The CDR3 is 14 amino acids. The germline gives CDR1 SNHLY, CDR2 FYNNEI. The CDR3 DNA follows: TGTGCCAGCAGAGTCAGGGAGAGTAATGAAAAACTGTTTTTT. Translated, it gives CASRVRESNEKLFF. The full variable domain, in which reference TRBV2 and TRBJ1-4 provide the parts outside the CDR3, is EPEVTQTPSHQVTQMGQEVILRCVPISNHLYFYWYRQILGQKVEFLVSFYNNEISEKSEIFDDQFSVERPDGSNFTLKIRSTKLEDSAMYFCASRVRESNEKLFFGSGTQLSVL.

This clonotype was seen ten or more times. This chain joins TRBV7-9 and TRBJ1-2; D unresolved. CDR3 size: 12 residues. V shed 5 bases and J shed 8 bases, with 12 bases lying between them. Germline values: CDR1 SEHNR, CDR2 FQNEAQ (reference sequence). The CDR3 DNA sequence: TGTGCCAGCAGCACCCGGGAACCCGGCTACACCTTC. Its translation: CASSTREPGYTF. Based on the CDR3 plus reference TRBV7-9 and TRBJ1-2, the full variable domain is DTGVSQNPRHKITKRGQNVTFRCDPISEHNRLYWYRQTLGQGPEFLTYFQNEAQLEKSRLLSDRFSAERPKGSFSTLEIQRTEQGDSAMYLCASSTREPGYTFGSGTRLTVV.

This clonotype was seen many times. The rearrangement joins TRBV7-2 to TRBJ2-7; 9 bases align to TRBD2. The CDR3 totals 15 residues. V shed 5 bases and J 2 bases; nucleotides not matched to a gene: 7. Looked up from germline, CDR1 is SGHTA and CDR2 is FQGNSA. CDR3 sequence (DNA): TGTGCCAGCAGCCCGACTAGCGGACAGACCTACGAGCAGTACTTC. It is translated as CASSPTSGQTYEQYF.

Ten or more counts support this clonotype. The chain uses TRBV20-1 and TRBJ1-2, with D possibly matching TRBD1 (5 bases). The V end lost 5 bases, the J end lost 8 bases, and 21 bases lay between the germline ends. CDR3 length: 14 amino acids. Germline V CDR1 and CDR2: DFQATT, SNEGSKA (reference sequence). CDR3 nucleotides: TGCAGTGCTTCAGGAACCGGGACTAAGAAAGGCTACACCTTC. Residues: CSASGTGTKKGYTF.

This clonotype was counted a few times. This chain links TRBV20-1 with TRBJ1-5; D is unclear. Trimming took off 3 bases at V and 1 base at J, with 10 bases between the two ends. The CDR3 is 14 residues long. From germline, CDR1 is DFQATT and CDR2 SNEGSKA (reference sequence). CDR3 nucleotide sequence: TGCAGTGCTAGCGAGGGCTACAGCAATCAGCCCCAGCATTTT. Translating it yields CSASEGYSNQPQHF.

This clonotype has a count of ten or more. J is TRBJ2-1 and V is TRBV20-1; 8 bases align to TRBD2. Germline V gene data show CDR1 as DFQATT and CDR2 as SNEGSKA (reference sequence). The CDR3 consists of 14 residues. The trim removed 3 bases at V and 4 bases at J, leaving 5 bases unmatched. This CDR3 is CSARALAVYNEQFF. The CDR3 nucleotides read TGCAGTGCTAGGGCACTAGCGGTTTACAATGAGCAGTTCTTC.

In this sample, this clonotype turned up many times. The CDR3, as DNA: TGTGCCAGTAGTATAGTTAGGGGGGGGCCCCAAGATACGCAGTATTTT. This encodes CASSIVRGGPQDTQYF. The V gene is TRBV19, the J gene TRBJ2-3; D possibly corresponds to TRBD2 (7 bases). The CDR3 extends over 16 amino acids. Germline-derived CDR1 and CDR2 are LNHDA and SQIVND (reference sequence). The V end lost 1 base, the J end lost 5 bases, and 16 bases lay between the germline ends.

This clonotype has a count of ten or more. This sequence joins TRBV20-1 and TRBJ2-2, with TRBD2 matching 11 bases. The CDR3 sequence is 14 residues long. After removal of 2 bases from V and 7 bases from J, the junction contained 3 bases not matched to a gene. Looked up from germline, CDR1 is DFQATT and CDR2 is SNEGSKA (reference sequence). The CDR3 reads CSARLAGGLGELFF. CDR3 nucleotide sequence: TGCAGTGCTAGACTAGCGGGGGGACTCGGGGAGCTGTTTTTT.

This clonotype was observed at least ten times. The chain has TRBV12-3 or TRBV12-4 and TRBJ2-1; no clear D. CDR3 size: 13 residues. V was cut by 4 bases and J by 6 bases, with 10 bases left in between. This CDR3 is CASSSLTINEQFF. CDR3 DNA sequence: TGTGCCAGCAGTTCCCTAACCATCAATGAGCAGTTCTTC.

Many counts were recorded for this clonotype. CDR3 residues: CRWGGLTGELFF. The DNA for the CDR3 is TGCAGGTGGGGGGGGCTTACCGGGGAGCTGTTTTTT. This chain joins TRBV20-1 and TRBJ2-2, with D possibly being TRBD2 (7 bases). The length of the CDR3 is 12 residues. Germline CDR1 DFQATT, CDR2 SNEGSKA (reference sequence).

This clonotype was seen ten or more times. This chain uses TRBV15 with TRBJ2-1, with 10 positions matching TRBD2. The V segment lost 0 bases and the J segment 8 bases; nucleotides outside the gene matches: 13. Germline CDR1 LNHNV, CDR2 YYDKDF (reference sequence). The CDR3 loop spans 18 amino acids. The CDR3 region is CATSRDGLAGAPGYEQFF. In DNA, the CDR3 is TGTGCCACCAGCAGAGATGGGCTAGCGGGGGCGCCGGGGTATGAGCAGTTCTTC.

This clonotype was observed many times. This sequence joins TRBV5-1 and TRBJ2-2; 9 bases map to TRBD1. The ends lost 4 bases at V and 1 base at J; junction bases unmatched: 8. The CDR3 runs 17 residues. Germline values: CDR1 SGHRS, CDR2 YFSETQ. In DNA form, the CDR3 reads TGCGCCAGCAGCAGCACCGGGACAGGGAGGAACACCGGGGAGCTGTTTTTT. It is translated as CASSSTGTGRNTGELFF.

The sample holds many counts of this clonotype. The V gene is TRBV5-1, the J gene TRBJ1-2, with D maybe TRBD1 (5 bases). The germline V and J ends were trimmed by 4 bases and 4 bases, with 14 bases remaining between them. The CDR3 spans 14 residues. The V gene's germline CDR1 is SGHRS and CDR2 YFSETQ. Here the CDR3 DNA reads TGCGCCAGCAGCCATGGGCAGGGTAGCTATGGCTACACCTTC. Its protein product is CASSHGQGSYGYTF.

The table lists this clonotype with many counts. The CDR3 is CASSETGSREQYF. The CDR3 bases are TGCGCCAGCAGCGAGACAGGGTCTCGGGAGCAGTACTTC. V gene TRBV5-1 combines with J gene TRBJ2-7; TRBD1 matches at 7 bases. The CDR3 spans 13 residues. CDR1 and CDR2 (germline): SGHRS, YFSETQ. J gave up 7 bases and V 4 bases, and 8 bases lay outside the gene matches.

This clonotype was recorded a few times. The chain combines TRBV6-5 with TRBJ1-1; 8 positions match TRBD1. Looked up from germline, CDR1 is MNHEY and CDR2 is SVGAGI. The CDR3 contains 17 residues. The V segment lost 0 bases and the J segment 4 bases; nucleotides outside the gene matches: 10. Written as DNA, the CDR3 is TGTGCCAGCAGTTACTCCTCAGGGGGCGCGCAGGTCACTGAAGCTTTCTTT. Translation gives CASSYSSGGAQVTEAFF.

In its sample, this clonotype was seen many times. The chain carries TRBV5-5 and TRBJ2-3; 9 bases fit TRBD1. The junction had 2 bases not matched to a gene; V was cut back by 3 bases and J by 3 bases. CDR1 SGHKS and CDR2 YYEKEE come from the germline V gene (reference sequence). The CDR3 sequence is 14 residues long. The CDR3 reads CASSWGTGTDTQYF. CDR3 nucleotide sequence: TGTGCCAGCAGCTGGGGGACAGGGACAGATACGCAGTATTTT.

This clonotype was detected many times. This rearrangement joins TRBV9 to TRBJ1-6; unclear D gene. This CDR3 has 15 amino acids. CDR1 and CDR2 from the germline V gene are SGDLS and YYNGEE. V dropped 0 bases and J dropped 0 bases, with 4 bases sitting between them. In DNA form, the CDR3 reads TGTGCCAGCAGCGTAGGGATCTCCTATAATTCACCCCTCCACTTT. Its translation is CASSVGISYNSPLHF. The whole variable domain, filled in from reference TRBV9 and TRBJ1-6, reads DSGVTQTPKHLITATGQRVTLRCSPRSGDLSVYWYQQSLDQGLQFLIQYYNGEERAKGNILERFSAQQFPDLHSELNLSSLELGDSALYFCASSVGISYNSPLHFGNGTRLTVT.

Ten or more counts support this clonotype. The chain carries TRBV5-1 and TRBJ2-7; 9 bases match TRBD1. The germline V gene has CDR1 SGHRS and CDR2 YFSETQ. J lost 5 bases, V lost 4 bases, and 1 base had no gene match. The CDR3 is made up of 12 amino acids. As DNA, the CDR3 is TGCGCCAGCAGCCGGGACAGGGACGAGCAGTACTTC. Its translation is CASSRDRDEQYF.

This clonotype was found a few times. The chain links TRBV11-2 to TRBJ1-4; maybe TRBD1 (5 bases). The CDR3 is 16 residues long. V was pared by 3 bases and J by 0 bases, with 11 bases between. Germline V gene sequence: CDR1 SGHAT, CDR2 FQNNGV. The CDR3 spells CASSFTQGPTNEKLFF. CDR3 sequence (DNA): TGTGCCAGCAGCTTTACGCAGGGCCCAACTAATGAAAAACTGTTTTTT.